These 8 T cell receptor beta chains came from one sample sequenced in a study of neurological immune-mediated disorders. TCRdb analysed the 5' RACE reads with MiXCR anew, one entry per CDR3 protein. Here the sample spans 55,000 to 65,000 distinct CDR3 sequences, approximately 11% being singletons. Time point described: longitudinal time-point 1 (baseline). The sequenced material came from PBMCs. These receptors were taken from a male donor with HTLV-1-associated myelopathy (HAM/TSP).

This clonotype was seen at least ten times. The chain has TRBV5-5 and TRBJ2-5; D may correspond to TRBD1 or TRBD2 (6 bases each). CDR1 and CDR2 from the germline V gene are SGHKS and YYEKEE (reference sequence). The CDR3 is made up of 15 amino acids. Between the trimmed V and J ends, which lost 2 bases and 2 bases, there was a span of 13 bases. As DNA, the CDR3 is TGTGCCAGCAGCTTATGGGGGGCGGAACAAGAGACCCAGTACTTC. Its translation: CASSLWGAEQETQYF.

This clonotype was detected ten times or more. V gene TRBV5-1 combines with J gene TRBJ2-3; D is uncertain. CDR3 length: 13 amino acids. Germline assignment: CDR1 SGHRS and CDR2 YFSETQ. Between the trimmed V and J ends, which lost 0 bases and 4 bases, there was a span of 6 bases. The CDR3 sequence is CASSLALPDTQYF. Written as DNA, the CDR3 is TGCGCCAGCAGCTTGGCCTTACCAGATACGCAGTATTTT.

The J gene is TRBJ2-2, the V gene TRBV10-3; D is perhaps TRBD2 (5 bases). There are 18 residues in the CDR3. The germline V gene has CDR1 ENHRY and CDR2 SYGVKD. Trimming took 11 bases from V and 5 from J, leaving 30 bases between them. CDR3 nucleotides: TGTGCCGCCCAAGCCGCTAAGACTATCAGAACGGGAACCGGGGAGCTGTTTTTT. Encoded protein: CAAQAAKTIRTGTGELFF.

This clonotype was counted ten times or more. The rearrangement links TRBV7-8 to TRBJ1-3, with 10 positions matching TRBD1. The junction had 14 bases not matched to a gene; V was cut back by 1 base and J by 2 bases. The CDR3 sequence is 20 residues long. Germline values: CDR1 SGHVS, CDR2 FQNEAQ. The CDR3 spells CASSLVLYDRGTGAGNTIYF. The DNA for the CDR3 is TGTGCCAGCAGCTTAGTACTGTATGATCGCGGGACAGGGGCTGGAAACACCATATATTTT.

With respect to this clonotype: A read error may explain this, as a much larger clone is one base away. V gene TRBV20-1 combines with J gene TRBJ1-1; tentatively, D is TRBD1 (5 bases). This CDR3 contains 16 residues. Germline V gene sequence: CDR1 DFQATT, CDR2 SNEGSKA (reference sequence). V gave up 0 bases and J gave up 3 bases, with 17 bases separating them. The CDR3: CSARDDRRGRHTEAFF. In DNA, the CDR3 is TGCAGTGCTAGAGACGATAGACGGGGGAGGCACACTGAAGCTTTCTTT.

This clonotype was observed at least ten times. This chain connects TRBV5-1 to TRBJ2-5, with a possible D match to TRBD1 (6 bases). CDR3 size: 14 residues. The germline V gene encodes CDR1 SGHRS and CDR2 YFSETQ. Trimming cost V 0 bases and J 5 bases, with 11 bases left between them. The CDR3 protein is CASSLGGPGETQYF. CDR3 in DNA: TGCGCCAGCAGCTTGGGGGGGCCGGGTGAGACCCAGTACTTC.

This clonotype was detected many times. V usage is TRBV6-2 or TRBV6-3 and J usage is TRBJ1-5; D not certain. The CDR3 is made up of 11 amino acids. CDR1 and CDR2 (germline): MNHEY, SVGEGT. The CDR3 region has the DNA TGTGGTACCGGTGAAAATCAGCCCCAGCATTTT. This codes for CGTGENQPQHF.

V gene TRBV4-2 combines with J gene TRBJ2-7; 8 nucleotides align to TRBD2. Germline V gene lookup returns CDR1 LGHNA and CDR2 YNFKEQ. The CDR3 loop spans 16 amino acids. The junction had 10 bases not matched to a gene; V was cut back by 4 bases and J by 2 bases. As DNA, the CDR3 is TGTGCCAGCAGCCCGGACCTGAGCGGGGGCCCCTACGAGCAGTACTTC. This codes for CASSPDLSGGPYEQYF.